These T cell receptor beta chains were read from a single sample in a study of human T cells and chemical hapten exposure. TCRdb passed the RACE reads through MiXCR, listing each CDR3 protein once. The table records 180,000 or so distinct CDR3 sequences, 30% of them present only once. The sample here was whole blood, taken in connection with sensitization to the hapten diphenylcyclopropenone (DPC). The receptors originated from a woman in her twenties or thirties with alopecia areata. Some clones in this sample may be carry-over from other donors' samples. The CDR3 runs from the conserved cysteine through the conserved F or W. The D gene is left open where the match is weak. Clone size appears in some rows only: once, few, many, or a class for an expanded clone.

D	V	size	J	DNA	CDR3
.	TRBV10-3	few	TRBJ1-5	TGTGCCATCAGTGTAGACGGGGGCAATCAGCCCCAGCATTTT	CAISVDGGNQPQHF
.	TRBV24-1	.	TRBJ2-1	TGTGCCACCAGTGAGAGGGGTGGGAGGTACAATGAGCAGTTCTTC	CATSERGGRYNEQFF
.	TRBV7-2	.	TRBJ2-3	TGTGCCAGCAGCTTAGACGGAGGGGGAGATACGCAGTATTTT	CASSLDGGGDTQYF
TRBD1	TRBV12-3/TRBV12-4	few	TRBJ1-6	TGTGCCAGCAGGTCAGGACAGGTCCGCTCACCCCTCCACTTT	CASRSGQVRSPLHF
.	TRBV28	.	TRBJ2-7	TGTGCCAGCAGCCTGGAACAGGGAGGCTCCTACGAGCAGTACTTC	CASSLEQGGSYEQYF
.	TRBV4-3	.	TRBJ1-1	TGCGCCAGCAGCCAACTGAGGCGTACTGAAGCTTTCTTT	CASSQLRRTEAFF
TRBD1	TRBV4-3	few	TRBJ1-4	TGCGCCAGCAGCCAAGACGGGCAGGGGGATGCAAAACTGTTTTTT	CASSQDGQGDAKLFF
.	TRBV11-2	few	TRBJ1-3	TGTGCCAGCAAGTTGGGGGCTGGAAACACCATATATTTT	CASKLGAGNTIYF
TRBD1	TRBV7-2	few	TRBJ2-1	TGTGCCAGCAGCTTTGGACAGGCGGGCGGTGAGCAGTTCTTC	CASSFGQAGGEQFF
.	TRBV19	.	TRBJ1-5	TGTGCCAGTAGTATATATTCGGCAGGGGATAGCAATCAGCCCCAGCATTTT	CASSIYSAGDSNQPQHF
.	TRBV27	.	TRBJ1-6	TGTGCCAGCAGCAGTATACTTATAAATTCACCCCTCCACTTT	CASSSILINSPLHF
.	TRBV29-1	.	TRBJ2-7	TGCAGCGTTGCGGCGGACCTCCTTCACGAGCAGTACTTC	CSVAADLLHEQYF
TRBD1	TRBV20-1	few	TRBJ1-6	TGCAGTGCTAGAGATGGCAGGGGGATAGATTCACCCCTCCACTTT	CSARDGRGIDSPLHF
.	TRBV29-1	few	TRBJ2-1	TGCAGCGTTGAAACGGGGGACGGACGGAATGAGCAGTTCTTC	CSVETGDGRNEQFF
.	TRBV4-1	.	TRBJ2-4	TGCGCCAGCAGCCAAGAAGGGGTGGTCAAAAACATTCAGTACTTC	CASSQEGVVKNIQYF
.	TRBV20-1	many	TRBJ1-5	TGCAGTGTTTCCACCTCGGGGGGAGGGCAGCCCCAGCATTTT	CSVSTSGGGQPQHF
.	TRBV29-1	.	TRBJ2-2	TGCAGCGTTGATGAGTTGGGGGTCGGGGAGCTGTTTTTT	CSVDELGVGELFF
.	TRBV4-3	once	TRBJ2-1	TGCGCCAGCAGCCAAGACACCGGGAATGAGCAGTTCTTC	CASSQDTGNEQFF
.	TRBV3-1	few	TRBJ2-3	TGTGCCAGCAGCCAAGAAAGGGGAAGCACCTCCTGGACTACGCAGTATTTT	CASSQERGSTSWTTQYF
.	TRBV6-5	few	TRBJ1-4	TGTGCCAGCAGTTTACAAGGTGAAAAACTGTTTTTT	CASSLQGEKLFF
.	TRBV3-1	.	TRBJ1-6	TGTGCCAGCAGCGGTGCCTTGGCGCGGAATTCACCCCTCCACTTT	CASSGALARNSPLHF
.	TRBV4-3	.	TRBJ2-2	TGCGCCAGCAGCCAAGATCGGGGGGCTTCCACCGGGGAGCTGTTTTTT	CASSQDRGASTGELFF
.	TRBV11-2	.	TRBJ1-2	TGTGCCAGCAGCTTAGTGGGCAGGGACTATGGCTACACCTTC	CASSLVGRDYGYTF
.	TRBV20-1	.	TRBJ1-1	TGCAGTGCGGGGGAGCACACTGAAGCTTTCTTT	CSAGEHTEAFF
.	TRBV7-9	once	TRBJ2-2	TGTGCCAGCACAAAAACCGGGGAGCTGTTTTTT	CASTKTGELFF
TRBD2	TRBV28	few	TRBJ2-3	TGTGCCAGCAGTTTGACTAGCCCAGATACGCAGTATTTT	CASSLTSPDTQYF
TRBD2	TRBV20-1	few	TRBJ2-3	TGCAGTGCTAGATATTTTGGGGGGCTAGCGGGAGGGCCTGGCACAGATACGCAGTATTTT	CSARYFGGLAGGPGTDTQYF
TRBD1	TRBV5-4	once	TRBJ2-7	TGTGCCAGCAGCTTTCCGACAGGGGACGAGCAGTACTTC	CASSFPTGDEQYF
.	TRBV7-2	few	TRBJ1-1	TGTGCCAGCAGCTTAGATGGGGGAATGGGCACTGAAGCTTTCTTT	CASSLDGGMGTEAFF
TRBD1	TRBV12-3/TRBV12-4	.	TRBJ1-1	TGTGCCAGCAGATCGACCGGGACAGGGGGTGAAGCTTTCTTT	CASRSTGTGGEAFF
.	TRBV28	few	TRBJ1-4	TGTGCCAGCACCCGGACGGATCATAATGAAAAACTGTTTTTT	CASTRTDHNEKLFF
.	TRBV10-3	.	TRBJ1-2	TGTGCCATCAAGGGCGGGCCAGACTATGGCTACACCTTC	CAIKGGPDYGYTF
.	TRBV11-2	many	TRBJ2-1	TGTGCCAGCAGCTCAGGGGGAGGGTACAATGAGCAGTTCTTC	CASSSGGGYNEQFF
.	TRBV28	.	TRBJ2-7	TGTGCCAGCAATTCGGCGGGCAAGAGCGTCGACGAGCAGTACTTC	CASNSAGKSVDEQYF
.	TRBV29-1	once	TRBJ1-3	TGCAGCGTCGGGCCCCAAAATGGAAACACCATATATTTT	CSVGPQNGNTIYF
.	TRBV15	.	TRBJ1-2	TGTGCCACCAGCAGACAGGGGAAGGAGGGCTACACCTTC	CATSRQGKEGYTF
TRBD2	TRBV5-1	few	TRBJ2-7	TGCGCCAGCAGCTTGGTACTAGCGGCAGACCCCCGCGAGCAGTACTTC	CASSLVLAADPREQYF
TRBD2	TRBV28	few	TRBJ2-5	TGTGCCAGCAGCTCCGCGCTAGCGGGGGGAGAGACCCAGTACTTC	CASSSALAGGETQYF
TRBD1	TRBV10-3	.	TRBJ1-5	TGTGCCATCGGGACAGGGGTAGGTCAGCCCCAGCATTTT	CAIGTGVGQPQHF
.	TRBV20-1	.	TRBJ2-7	TGCAGTGCCGATGGGATGGACGAGCAGTACTTC	CSADGMDEQYF
.	TRBV11-2	few	TRBJ1-1	TGTGCCAGCAGCTTACAAGGACCGAACACTGAAGCTTTCTTT	CASSLQGPNTEAFF
.	TRBV7-2	few	TRBJ1-1	TGTGCCAGCAGCTTCGGCAGAAACACTGAAGCTTTCTTT	CASSFGRNTEAFF
.	TRBV7-2	.	TRBJ1-5	TGTGCCAGCAGCTCCTCCTCTTCCCCAGGTCAGCCCCAGCATTTT	CASSSSSSPGQPQHF
TRBD1	TRBV10-3	few	TRBJ2-2	TGTGCCATCAGTGAGTCGAACAGGGGGAACACCGGGGAGCTGTTTTTT	CAISESNRGNTGELFF
.	TRBV20-1	.	TRBJ2-2	TGCAGTGCTGGGTCGGGGCTGAGCACCGGGGAGCTGTTTTTT	CSAGSGLSTGELFF